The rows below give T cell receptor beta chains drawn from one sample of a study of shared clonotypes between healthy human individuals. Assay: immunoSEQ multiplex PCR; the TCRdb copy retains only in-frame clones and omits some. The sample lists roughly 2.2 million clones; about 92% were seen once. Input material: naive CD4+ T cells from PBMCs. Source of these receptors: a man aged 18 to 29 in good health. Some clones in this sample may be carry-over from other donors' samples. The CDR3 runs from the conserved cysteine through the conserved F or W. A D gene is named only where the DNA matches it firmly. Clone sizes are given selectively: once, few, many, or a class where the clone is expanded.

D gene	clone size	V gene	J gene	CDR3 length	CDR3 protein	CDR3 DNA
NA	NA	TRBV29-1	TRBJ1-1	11	CSVEENTGAFF	TGCAGCGTTGAAGAAAATACAGGGGCTTTCTTT
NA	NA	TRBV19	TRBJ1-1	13	CASSTIRAGEAFF	TGTGCCAGTAGTACCATTCGGGCTGGAGAAGCTTTCTTT
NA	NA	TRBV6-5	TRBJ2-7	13	CASSRRDVYEQYF	TGTGCCAGCAGCCGCCGGGATGTTTACGAGCAGTACTTC
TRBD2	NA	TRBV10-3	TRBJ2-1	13	CARGLAGVNEQFF	TGTGCCAGAGGACTAGCGGGAGTGAATGAGCAGTTCTTC
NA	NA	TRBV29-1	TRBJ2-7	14	CSVQGRGAAYEQYF	TGCAGCGTCCAGGGTCGGGGGGCCGCCTACGAGCAGTACTTC
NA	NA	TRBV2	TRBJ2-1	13	CASSPGTYNEQFF	TGTGCCAGCAGCCCAGGGACCTACAATGAGCAGTTCTTC
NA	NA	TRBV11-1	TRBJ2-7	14	CASSLAGADGEQYF	TGTGCCAGCAGCTTAGCGGGGGCAGATGGGGAGCAGTACTTC
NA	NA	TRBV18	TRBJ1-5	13	CASSGTSNQPQHF	TGTGCCAGCTCTGGCACTTCCAATCAGCCCCAGCATTTT
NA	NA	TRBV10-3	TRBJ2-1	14	CAISESLLRREQFF	TGTGCCATCAGTGAGTCCCTCTTGCGGCGGGAGCAGTTCTTC
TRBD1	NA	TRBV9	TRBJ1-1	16	CASSRQDGTGTTEAFF	TGTGCCAGCAGCCGACAAGATGGGACAGGGACTACTGAAGCTTTCTTT
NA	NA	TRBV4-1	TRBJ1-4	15	CASSQEAAGGEKLFF	TGCGCCAGCAGCCAGGAGGCGGCCGGGGGAGAGAAACTGTTTTTT
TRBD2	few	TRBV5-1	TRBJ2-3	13	CASSLAGASTQYF	TGCGCCAGCAGCTTAGCGGGAGCTTCTACGCAGTATTTT
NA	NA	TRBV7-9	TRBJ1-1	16	CASSLRDGRMNTEAFF	TGTGCCAGCAGCTTAAGGGATGGGAGAATGAACACTGAAGCTTTCTTT
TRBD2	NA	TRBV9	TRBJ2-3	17	CASSPRLTSGYTDTQYF	TGTGCCAGCAGCCCCCGGTTAACTAGCGGATACACAGATACGCAGTATTTT
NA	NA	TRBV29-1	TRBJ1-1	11	CSVAGSDKAFF	TGCAGCGTCGCCGGGTCAGATAAAGCTTTCTTT
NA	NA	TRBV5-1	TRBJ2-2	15	CASSLSGQLGGELFF	TGCGCCAGCAGCTTGTCCGGACAGCTGGGCGGGGAGCTGTTTTTT
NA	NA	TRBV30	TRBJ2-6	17	CAWTPHQGAVGANVLTF	TGTGCCTGGACCCCGCACCAAGGGGCAGTTGGGGCCAACGTCCTGACTTTC
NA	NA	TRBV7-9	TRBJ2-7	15	CASSLAPGLTYEQYF	TGTGCCAGCAGCTTAGCCCCCGGTTTGACCTACGAGCAGTACTTC
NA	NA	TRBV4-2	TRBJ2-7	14	CASSQVGEGYEQYF	TGTGCCAGCAGCCAAGTGGGGGAAGGCTACGAGCAGTACTTC
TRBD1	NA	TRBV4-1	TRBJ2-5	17	CASSQDHTGQGIETQYF	TGCGCCAGCAGCCAAGATCATACCGGACAGGGGATAGAGACCCAGTACTTC
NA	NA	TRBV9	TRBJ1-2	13	CASSVAGAYGYTF	TGTGCCAGCAGCGTAGCAGGGGCTTATGGCTACACCTTC
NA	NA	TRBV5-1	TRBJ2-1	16	CASSLRRGGSYNEQFF	TGCGCCAGCAGCTTACGCAGGGGAGGGTCCTACAATGAGCAGTTCTTC
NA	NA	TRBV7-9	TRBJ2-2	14	CASSYRPDTGELFF	TGTGCCAGCAGCTACAGACCGGACACCGGGGAGCTGTTTTTT
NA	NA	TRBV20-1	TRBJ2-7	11	CSPDSHYEQYF	TGCAGCCCGGATTCCCACTACGAGCAGTACTTC
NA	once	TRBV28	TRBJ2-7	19	CASSLWYRGLIRSSYEQYF	TGTGCCAGCAGTTTATGGTATCGGGGCCTTATTCGTAGCTCCTACGAGCAGTACTTC
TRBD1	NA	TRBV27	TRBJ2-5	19	CASSLIPGTGRGTQETQYF	TGTGCCAGCAGTTTAATCCCCGGGACAGGGAGAGGGACCCAAGAGACCCAGTACTTC
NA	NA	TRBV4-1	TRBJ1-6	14	CASSQDRARVSLHF	TGCGCCAGCAGCCAAGACCGGGCCCGAGTCTCCCTCCACTTT
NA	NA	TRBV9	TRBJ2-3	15	CASSVGLALTDTQYF	TGTGCCAGCAGCGTAGGGCTAGCGTTGACAGATACGCAGTATTTT
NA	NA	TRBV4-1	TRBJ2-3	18	CASSQGLVKEGAADTQYF	TGCGCCAGCAGCCAAGGGCTGGTGAAGGAGGGGGCGGCAGATACGCAGTATTTT
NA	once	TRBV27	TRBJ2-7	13	CASSWRDPYEQYF	TGTGCCAGCAGTTGGAGGGACCCCTACGAGCAGTACTTC
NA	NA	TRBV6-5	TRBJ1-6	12	CASSYTYSPLHF	TGTGCCAGCAGTTACACCTATTCACCCCTCCACTTT
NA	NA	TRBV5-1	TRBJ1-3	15	CASSSVPGPGNTIYF	TGCGCCAGCAGCAGCGTACCGGGACCTGGGAACACCATATATTTT
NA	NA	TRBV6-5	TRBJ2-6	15	CASSREGAGANVLTF	TGTGCCAGCAGTAGGGAGGGGGCTGGGGCCAACGTCCTGACTTTC
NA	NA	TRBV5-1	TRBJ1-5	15	CASSLAVGAAQPQHF	TGCGCCAGCAGCTTGGCCGTCGGGGCGGCCCAGCCCCAGCATTTT
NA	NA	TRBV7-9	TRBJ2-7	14	CASSPQQASYEQYF	TGTGCCAGCAGCCCACAACAGGCTTCCTACGAGCAGTACTTC
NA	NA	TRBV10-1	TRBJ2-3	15	CARTFSRPSTDTQYF	TGCGCCAGAACCTTTAGTCGACCTAGCACAGATACGCAGTATTTT
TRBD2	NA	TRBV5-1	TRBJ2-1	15	CASSSSGTRGNEQFF	TGCGCCAGCAGCTCATCCGGGACTAGGGGCAATGAGCAGTTCTTC
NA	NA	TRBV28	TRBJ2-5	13	CASSRGYQETQYF	TGTGCCAGCAGTCGGGGGTACCAAGAGACCCAGTACTTC
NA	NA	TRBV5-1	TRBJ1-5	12	CASSFDGEPQHF	TGCGCCAGCAGCTTCGACGGCGAGCCCCAGCATTTT
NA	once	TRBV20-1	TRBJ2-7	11	CSAWDPYEQYF	TGCAGTGCTTGGGACCCCTACGAGCAGTACTTC
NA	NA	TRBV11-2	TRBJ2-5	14	CASSSLRGVETQYF	TGTGCCAGCAGCTCCCTCAGGGGGGTAGAGACCCAGTACTTC
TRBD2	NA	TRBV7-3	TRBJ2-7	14	CASSRIAGTHEQYF	TGTGCCAGCAGCCGGATAGCGGGAACCCACGAGCAGTACTTC
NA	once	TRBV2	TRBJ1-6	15	CASSLRAGSSSPLHF	TGTGCCAGCAGCCTCCGGGCAGGGTCTAGTTCACCCCTCCACTTT
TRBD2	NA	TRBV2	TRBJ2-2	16	CASSQLAGMNTGELFF	TGTGCCAGCAGTCAACTAGCGGGAATGAACACCGGGGAGCTGTTTTTT
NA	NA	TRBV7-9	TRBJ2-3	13	CASRRGSTDTQYF	TGTGCCAGCAGGAGGGGGAGCACAGATACGCAGTATTTT
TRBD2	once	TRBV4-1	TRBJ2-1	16	CASSQVLASGTNEQFF	TGCGCCAGCAGCCAAGTTTTGGCTAGCGGCACCAATGAGCAGTTCTTC
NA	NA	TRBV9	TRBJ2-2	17	CASSVERGLRNTGELFF	TGTGCCAGCAGCGTCGAACGGGGCTTACGGAACACCGGGGAGCTGTTTTTT
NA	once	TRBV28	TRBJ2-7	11	CASRGWNEQYF	TGTGCCAGCAGGGGATGGAACGAGCAGTACTTC
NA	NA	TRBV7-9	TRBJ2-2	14	CASSSDTGTGELFF	TGTGCCAGCAGCAGTGACACCGGCACCGGGGAGCTGTTTTTT
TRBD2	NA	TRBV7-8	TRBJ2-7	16	CASSDGLAGGLYEQYF	TGTGCCAGCAGCGACGGACTAGCGGGAGGTCTTTACGAGCAGTACTTC
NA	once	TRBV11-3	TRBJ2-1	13	CASSLGGLDEQFF	TGTGCCAGCAGCTTAGGTGGCCTGGATGAGCAGTTCTTC
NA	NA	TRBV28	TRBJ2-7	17	CASSYPRYGGASYEQYF	TGTGCCAGCAGTTACCCGCGGTATGGGGGGGCCTCCTACGAGCAGTACTTC
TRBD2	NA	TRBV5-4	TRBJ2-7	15	CASSARTSGTDEQYF	TGTGCCAGCAGCGCTCGGACTAGCGGGACTGACGAGCAGTACTTC
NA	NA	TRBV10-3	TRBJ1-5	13	CATTEYSNQPQHF	TGTGCCACGACAGAGTATAGCAATCAGCCCCAGCATTTT
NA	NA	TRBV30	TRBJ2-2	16	CAWRTHRVLSTGELFF	TGTGCCTGGAGGACCCACAGGGTGTTGAGCACCGGGGAGCTGTTTTTT
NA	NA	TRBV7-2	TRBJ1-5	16	CASSLTVGHSNQPQHF	TGTGCCAGCAGCTTAACGGTTGGGCATAGCAATCAGCCCCAGCATTTT
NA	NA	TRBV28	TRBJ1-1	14	CASLLAGPSTEAFF	TGTGCCAGCCTACTAGCAGGGCCTAGTACTGAAGCTTTCTTT